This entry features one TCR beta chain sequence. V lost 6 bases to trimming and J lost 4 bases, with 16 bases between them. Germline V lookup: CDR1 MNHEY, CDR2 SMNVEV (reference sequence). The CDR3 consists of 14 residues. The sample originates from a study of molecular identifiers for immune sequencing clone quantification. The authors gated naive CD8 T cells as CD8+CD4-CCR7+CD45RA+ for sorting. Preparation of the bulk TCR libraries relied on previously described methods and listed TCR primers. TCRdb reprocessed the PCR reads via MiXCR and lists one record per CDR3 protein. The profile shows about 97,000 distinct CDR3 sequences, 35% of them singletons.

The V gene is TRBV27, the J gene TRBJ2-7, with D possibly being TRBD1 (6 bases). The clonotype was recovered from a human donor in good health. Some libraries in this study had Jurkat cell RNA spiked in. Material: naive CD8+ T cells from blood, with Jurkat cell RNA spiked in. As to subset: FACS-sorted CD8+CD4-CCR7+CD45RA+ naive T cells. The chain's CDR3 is CASSLQTGQYEQYF. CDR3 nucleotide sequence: TGTGCCAGCAGCCTACAAACAGGACAGTACGAGCAGTACTTC.